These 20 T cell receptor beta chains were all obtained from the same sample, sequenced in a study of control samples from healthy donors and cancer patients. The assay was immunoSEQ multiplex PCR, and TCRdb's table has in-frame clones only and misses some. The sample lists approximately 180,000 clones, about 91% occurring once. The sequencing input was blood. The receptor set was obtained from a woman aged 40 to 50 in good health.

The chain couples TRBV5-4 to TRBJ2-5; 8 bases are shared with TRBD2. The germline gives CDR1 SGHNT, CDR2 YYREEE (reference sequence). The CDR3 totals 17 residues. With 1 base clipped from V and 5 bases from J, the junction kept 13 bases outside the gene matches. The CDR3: CASSLIPAGAKDETQYF. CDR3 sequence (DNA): TGTGCCAGCAGCTTGATCCCAGCGGGGGCTAAAGATGAGACCCAGTACTTC.

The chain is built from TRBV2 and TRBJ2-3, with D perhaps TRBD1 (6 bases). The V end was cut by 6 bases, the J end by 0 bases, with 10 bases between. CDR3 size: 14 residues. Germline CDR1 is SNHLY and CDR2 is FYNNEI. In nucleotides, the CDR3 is TGTGCCAGCAGCAGGACAGTTAGCACAGATACGCAGTATTTT. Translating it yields CASSRTVSTDTQYF.

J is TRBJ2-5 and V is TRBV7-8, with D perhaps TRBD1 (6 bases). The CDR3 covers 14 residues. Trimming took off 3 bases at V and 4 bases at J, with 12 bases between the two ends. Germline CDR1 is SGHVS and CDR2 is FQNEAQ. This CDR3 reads CASSFQAQGETQYF. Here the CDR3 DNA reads TGTGCCAGCAGCTTCCAAGCACAGGGAGAGACCCAGTACTTC.

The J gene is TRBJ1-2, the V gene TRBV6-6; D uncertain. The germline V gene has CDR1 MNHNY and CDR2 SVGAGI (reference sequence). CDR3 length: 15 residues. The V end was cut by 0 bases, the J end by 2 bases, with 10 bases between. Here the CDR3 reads CASSYSVEGNYGYTF. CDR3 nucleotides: TGTGCCAGCAGTTACTCGGTGGAAGGGAACTATGGCTACACCTTC.

The CDR3 reads CASSEATGNPSYNSPLHF. The DNA for the CDR3 is TGTGCCAGCAGTGAAGCAACAGGGAATCCTTCCTATAATTCACCCCTCCACTTT. The chain uses TRBV2 and TRBJ1-6; D perhaps matches TRBD1 (6 bases). Germline lookup yields CDR1 SNHLY and CDR2 FYNNEI. V lost 0 bases and J 1 base, leaving 13 bases between the germline ends. There are 18 residues in the CDR3.

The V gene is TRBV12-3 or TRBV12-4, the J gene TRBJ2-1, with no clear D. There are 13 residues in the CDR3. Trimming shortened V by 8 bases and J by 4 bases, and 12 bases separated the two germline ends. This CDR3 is CASGLALYNEQFF. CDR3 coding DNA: TGTGCCAGCGGCTTGGCCCTATACAATGAGCAGTTCTTC.

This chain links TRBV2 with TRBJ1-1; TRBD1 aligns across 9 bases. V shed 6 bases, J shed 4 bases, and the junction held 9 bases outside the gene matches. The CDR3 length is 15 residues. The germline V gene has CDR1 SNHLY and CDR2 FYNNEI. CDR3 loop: CASRLLDRGGTEAFF. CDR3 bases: TGTGCCAGCAGACTTCTGGACAGGGGAGGCACTGAAGCTTTCTTT.

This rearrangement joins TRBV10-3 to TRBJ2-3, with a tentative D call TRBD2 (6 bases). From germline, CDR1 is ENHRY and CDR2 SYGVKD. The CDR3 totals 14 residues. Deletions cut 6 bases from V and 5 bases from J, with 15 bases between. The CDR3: CAIRSGFGVDTQYF. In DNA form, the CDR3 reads TGTGCCATCAGGAGCGGGTTTGGAGTAGATACGCAGTATTTT.

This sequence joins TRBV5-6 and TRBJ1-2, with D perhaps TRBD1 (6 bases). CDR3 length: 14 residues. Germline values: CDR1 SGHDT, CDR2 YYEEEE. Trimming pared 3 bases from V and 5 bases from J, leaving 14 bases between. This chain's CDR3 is CASSSLPGVYGYTF. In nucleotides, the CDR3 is TGTGCCAGCAGCTCACTACCAGGGGTATATGGCTACACCTTC.

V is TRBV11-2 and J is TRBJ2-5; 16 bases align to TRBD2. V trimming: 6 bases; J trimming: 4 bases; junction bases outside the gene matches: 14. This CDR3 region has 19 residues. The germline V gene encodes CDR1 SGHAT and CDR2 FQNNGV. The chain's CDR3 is CASSPQGGLAGGPAETQYF. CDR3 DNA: TGTGCCAGCAGTCCCCAAGGGGGACTAGCGGGGGGGCCGGCAGAGACCCAGTACTTC.

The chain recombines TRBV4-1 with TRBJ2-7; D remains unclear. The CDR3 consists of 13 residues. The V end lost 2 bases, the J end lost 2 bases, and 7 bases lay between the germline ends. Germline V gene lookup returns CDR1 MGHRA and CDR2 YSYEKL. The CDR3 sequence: CASSQTVTYEQYF. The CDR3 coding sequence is TGCGCCAGCAGCCAAACAGTGACCTACGAGCAGTACTTC.

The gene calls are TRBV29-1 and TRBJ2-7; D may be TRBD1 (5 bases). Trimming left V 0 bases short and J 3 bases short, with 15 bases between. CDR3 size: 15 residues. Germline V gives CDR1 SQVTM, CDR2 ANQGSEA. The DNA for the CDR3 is TGCAGCGTTGAAGATCCGACGGCAGGGTACTACGAGCAGTACTTC. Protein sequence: CSVEDPTAGYYEQYF.

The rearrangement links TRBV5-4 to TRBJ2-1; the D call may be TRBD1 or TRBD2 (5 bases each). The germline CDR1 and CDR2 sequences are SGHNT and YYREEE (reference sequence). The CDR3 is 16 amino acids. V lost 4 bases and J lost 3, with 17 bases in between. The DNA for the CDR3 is TGTGCCAGCAGCCGCCGGGAAGGGGCCGTCTACAATGAGCAGTTCTTC. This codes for CASSRREGAVYNEQFF.

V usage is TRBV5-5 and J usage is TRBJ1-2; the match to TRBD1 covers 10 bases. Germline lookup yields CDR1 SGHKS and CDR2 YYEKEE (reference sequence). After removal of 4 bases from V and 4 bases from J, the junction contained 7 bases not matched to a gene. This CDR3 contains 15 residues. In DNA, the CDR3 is TGTGCCAGCAGCCTCTCCGGGACAGGGGCCTATGGCTACACCTTC. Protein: CASSLSGTGAYGYTF.

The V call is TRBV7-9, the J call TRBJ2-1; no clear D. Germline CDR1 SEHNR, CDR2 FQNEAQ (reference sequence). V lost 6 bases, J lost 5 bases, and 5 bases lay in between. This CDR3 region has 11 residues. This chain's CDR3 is CASRTNNEQFF. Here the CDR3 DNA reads TGTGCCAGCAGGACCAACAATGAGCAGTTCTTC.

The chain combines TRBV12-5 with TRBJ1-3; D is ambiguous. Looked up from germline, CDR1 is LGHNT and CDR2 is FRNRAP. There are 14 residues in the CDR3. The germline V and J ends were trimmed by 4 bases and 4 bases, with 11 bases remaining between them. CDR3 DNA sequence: TGTGCTAGTGGTTATGGCCCGAAGGGAAACACCATATATTTT. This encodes CASGYGPKGNTIYF.

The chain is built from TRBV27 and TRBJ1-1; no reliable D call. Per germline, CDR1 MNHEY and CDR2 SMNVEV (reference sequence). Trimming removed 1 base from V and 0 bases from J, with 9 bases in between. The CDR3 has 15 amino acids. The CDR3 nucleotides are TGTGCCAGCAGTTTATTGGGGAGCATGAACACTGAAGCTTTCTTT. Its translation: CASSLLGSMNTEAFF.

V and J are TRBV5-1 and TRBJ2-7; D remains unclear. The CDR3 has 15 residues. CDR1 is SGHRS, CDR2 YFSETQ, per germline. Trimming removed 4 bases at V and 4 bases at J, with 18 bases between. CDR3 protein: CASSPSGPKLYEQYF. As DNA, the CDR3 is TGCGCCAGCAGCCCTTCAGGACCCAAATTGTACGAGCAGTACTTC.

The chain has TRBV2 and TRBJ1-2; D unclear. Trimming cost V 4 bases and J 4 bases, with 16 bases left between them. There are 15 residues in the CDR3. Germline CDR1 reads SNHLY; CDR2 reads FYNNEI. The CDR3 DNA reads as TGTGCCAGCAGTGGGTTAGAGGGATGGAGCTATGGCTACACCTTC. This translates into CASSGLEGWSYGYTF.

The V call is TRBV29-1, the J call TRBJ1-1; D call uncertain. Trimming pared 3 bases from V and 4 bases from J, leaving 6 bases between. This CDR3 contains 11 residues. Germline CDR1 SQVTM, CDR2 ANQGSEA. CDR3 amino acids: CSVETATEAFF. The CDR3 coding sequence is TGCAGCGTTGAGACCGCCACTGAAGCTTTCTTT.